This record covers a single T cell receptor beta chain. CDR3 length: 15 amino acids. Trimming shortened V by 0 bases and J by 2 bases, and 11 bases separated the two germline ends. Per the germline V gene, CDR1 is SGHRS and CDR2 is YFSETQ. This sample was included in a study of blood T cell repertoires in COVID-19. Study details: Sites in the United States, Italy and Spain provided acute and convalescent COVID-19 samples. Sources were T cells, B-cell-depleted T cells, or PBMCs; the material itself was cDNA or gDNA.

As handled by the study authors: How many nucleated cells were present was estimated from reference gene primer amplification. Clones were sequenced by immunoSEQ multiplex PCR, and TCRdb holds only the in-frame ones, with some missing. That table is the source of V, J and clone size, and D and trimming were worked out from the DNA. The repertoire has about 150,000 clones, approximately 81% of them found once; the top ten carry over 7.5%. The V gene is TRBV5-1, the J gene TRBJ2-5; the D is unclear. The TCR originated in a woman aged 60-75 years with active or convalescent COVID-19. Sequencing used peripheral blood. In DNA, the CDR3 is TGCGCCAGCAGCTTGGCCTTGGCGGAACAAGAGACCCAGTACTTC. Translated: CASSLALAEQETQYF.